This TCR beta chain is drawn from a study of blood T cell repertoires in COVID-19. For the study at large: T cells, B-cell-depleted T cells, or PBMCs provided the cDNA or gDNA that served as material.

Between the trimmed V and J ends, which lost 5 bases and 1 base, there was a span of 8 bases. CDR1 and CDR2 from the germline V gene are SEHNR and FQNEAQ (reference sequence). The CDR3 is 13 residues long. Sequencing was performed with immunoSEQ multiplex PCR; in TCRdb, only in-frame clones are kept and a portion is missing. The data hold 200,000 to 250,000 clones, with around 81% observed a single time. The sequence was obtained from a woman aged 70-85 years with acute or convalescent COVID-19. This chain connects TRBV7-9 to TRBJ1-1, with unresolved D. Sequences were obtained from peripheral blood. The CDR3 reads CASSPSGNTEAFF. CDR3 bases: TGTGCCAGCAGCCCTAGTGGGAACACTGAAGCTTTCTTT.